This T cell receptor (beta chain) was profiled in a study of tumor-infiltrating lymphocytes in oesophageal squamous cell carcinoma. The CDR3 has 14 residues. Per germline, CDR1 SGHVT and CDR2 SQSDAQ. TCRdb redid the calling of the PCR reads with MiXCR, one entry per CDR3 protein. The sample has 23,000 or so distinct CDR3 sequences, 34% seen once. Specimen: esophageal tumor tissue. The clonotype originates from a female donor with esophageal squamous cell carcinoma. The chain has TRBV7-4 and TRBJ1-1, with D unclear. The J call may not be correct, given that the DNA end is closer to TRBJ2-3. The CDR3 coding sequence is TGTGCCAGCAGCTTAGGCTGGAGCACAGATACGCAGTATTTT. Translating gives CASSLGWSTDTQYF.